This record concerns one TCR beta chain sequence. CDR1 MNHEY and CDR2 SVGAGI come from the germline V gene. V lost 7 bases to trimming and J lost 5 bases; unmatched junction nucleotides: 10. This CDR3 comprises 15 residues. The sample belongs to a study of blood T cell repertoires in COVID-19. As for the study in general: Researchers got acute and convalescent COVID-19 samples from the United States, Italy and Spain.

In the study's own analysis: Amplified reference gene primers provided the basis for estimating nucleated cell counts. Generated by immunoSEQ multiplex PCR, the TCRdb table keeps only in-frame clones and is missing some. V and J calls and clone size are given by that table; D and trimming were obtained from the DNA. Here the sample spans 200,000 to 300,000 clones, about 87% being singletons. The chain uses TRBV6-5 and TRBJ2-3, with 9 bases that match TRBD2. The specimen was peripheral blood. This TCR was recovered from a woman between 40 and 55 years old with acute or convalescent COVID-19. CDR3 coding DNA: TGTGCCAGCACCCTGAAGCGGGGGGCCGGAGATACGCAGTATTTT. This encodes CASTLKRGAGDTQYF.